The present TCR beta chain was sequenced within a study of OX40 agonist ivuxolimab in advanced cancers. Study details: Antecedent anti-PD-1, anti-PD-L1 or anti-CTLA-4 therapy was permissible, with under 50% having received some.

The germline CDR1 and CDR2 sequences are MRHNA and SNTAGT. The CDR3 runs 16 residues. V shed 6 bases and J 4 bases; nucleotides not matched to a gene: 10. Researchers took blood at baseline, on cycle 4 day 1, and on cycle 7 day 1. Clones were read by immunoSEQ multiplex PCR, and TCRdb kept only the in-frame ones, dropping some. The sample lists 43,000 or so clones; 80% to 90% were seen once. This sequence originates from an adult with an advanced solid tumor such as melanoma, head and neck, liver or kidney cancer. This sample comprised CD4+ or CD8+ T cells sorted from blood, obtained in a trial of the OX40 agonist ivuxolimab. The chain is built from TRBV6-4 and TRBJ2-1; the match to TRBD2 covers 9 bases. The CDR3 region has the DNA TGTGCCAGCAGCCCTGGTAGGACTAGCGCATACAATGAGCAGTTCTTC. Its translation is CASSPGRTSAYNEQFF.